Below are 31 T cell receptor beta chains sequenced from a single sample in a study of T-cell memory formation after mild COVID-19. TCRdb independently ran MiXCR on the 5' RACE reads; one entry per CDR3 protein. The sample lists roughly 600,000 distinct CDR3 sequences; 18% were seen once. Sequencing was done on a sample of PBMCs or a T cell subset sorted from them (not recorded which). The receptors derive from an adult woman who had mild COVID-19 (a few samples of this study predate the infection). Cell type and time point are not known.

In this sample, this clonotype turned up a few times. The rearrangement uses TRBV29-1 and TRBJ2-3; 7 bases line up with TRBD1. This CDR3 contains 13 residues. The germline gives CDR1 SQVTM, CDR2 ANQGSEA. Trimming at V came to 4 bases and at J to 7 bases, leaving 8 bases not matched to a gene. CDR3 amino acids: CSVGQGISYTQYF. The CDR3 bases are TGCAGCGTTGGACAGGGAATTTCATATACGCAGTATTTT.

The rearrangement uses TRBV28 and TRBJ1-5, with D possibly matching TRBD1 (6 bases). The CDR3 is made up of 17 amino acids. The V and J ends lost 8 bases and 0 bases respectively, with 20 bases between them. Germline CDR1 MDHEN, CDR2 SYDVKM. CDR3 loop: CASRGRGFSNSNQPQHF. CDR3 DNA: TGTGCCAGCCGCGGCAGGGGATTTTCTAATAGCAATCAGCCCCAGCATTTT.

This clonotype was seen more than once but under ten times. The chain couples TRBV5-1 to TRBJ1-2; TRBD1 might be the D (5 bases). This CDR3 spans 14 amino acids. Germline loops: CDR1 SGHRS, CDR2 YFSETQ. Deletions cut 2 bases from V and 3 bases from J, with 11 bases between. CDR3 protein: CASSLEGYDYGYTF. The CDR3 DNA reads TGCGCCAGCAGCTTAGAGGGGTACGACTATGGCTACACCTTC.

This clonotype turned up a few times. The CDR3 region is CASSIDPGRVQTAQHF. CDR3 in DNA: TGTGCCAGTAGTATAGATCCCGGGCGGGTCCAGACGGCCCAGCATTTT. The V gene is TRBV19, the J gene TRBJ1-5; no firm D call. Germline V CDR1 and CDR2: LNHDA, SQIVND (reference sequence). Trimming cost V 0 bases and J 11 bases, with 20 bases left between them. The CDR3 covers 16 residues.

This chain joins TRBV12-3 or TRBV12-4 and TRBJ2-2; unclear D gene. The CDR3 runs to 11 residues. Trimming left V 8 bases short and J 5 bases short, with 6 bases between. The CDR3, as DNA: TGTGCCAGCGATCGAACCGGGGAGCTGTTTTTT. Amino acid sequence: CASDRTGELFF.

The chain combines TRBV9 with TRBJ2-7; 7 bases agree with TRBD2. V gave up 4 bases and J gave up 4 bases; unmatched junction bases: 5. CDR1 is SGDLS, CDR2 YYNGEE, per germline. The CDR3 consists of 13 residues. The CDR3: CASSPWGGYEQYF. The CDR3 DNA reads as TGTGCCAGCAGCCCCTGGGGGGGTTACGAGCAGTACTTC.

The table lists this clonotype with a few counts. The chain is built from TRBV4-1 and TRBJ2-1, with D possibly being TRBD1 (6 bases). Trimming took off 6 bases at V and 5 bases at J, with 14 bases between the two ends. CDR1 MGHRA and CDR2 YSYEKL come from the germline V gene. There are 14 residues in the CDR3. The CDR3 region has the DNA TGCGCCAGCAGTAACAGGGATTATGACAATGAGCAGTTCTTC. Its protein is CASSNRDYDNEQFF.

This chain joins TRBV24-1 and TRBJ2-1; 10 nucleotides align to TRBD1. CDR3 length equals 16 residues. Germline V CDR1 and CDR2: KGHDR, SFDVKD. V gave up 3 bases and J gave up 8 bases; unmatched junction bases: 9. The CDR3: CATSDAGTGDVYEQFF. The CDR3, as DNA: TGTGCCACCAGTGATGCCGGGACAGGGGATGTATATGAGCAGTTCTTC.

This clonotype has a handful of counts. The CDR3 region is CASSWDNYNEQFF. In DNA, the CDR3 is TGCGCCAGCAGCTGGGACAATTACAATGAGCAGTTCTTC. The chain couples TRBV5-1 to TRBJ2-1; tentative D call: TRBD1 (6 bases). V lost 3 bases, J lost 4 bases, and 8 bases lay in between. This CDR3 spans 13 amino acids. CDR1 is SGHRS, CDR2 YFSETQ, per germline.

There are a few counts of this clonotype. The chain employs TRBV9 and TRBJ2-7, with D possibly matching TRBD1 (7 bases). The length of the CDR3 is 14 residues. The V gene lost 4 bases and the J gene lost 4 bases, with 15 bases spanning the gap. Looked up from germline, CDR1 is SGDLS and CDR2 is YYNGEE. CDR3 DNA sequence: TGTGCCAGCAGCTCAGGGGGGTTCGGGTACGAGCAGTACTTC. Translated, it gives CASSSGGFGYEQYF.

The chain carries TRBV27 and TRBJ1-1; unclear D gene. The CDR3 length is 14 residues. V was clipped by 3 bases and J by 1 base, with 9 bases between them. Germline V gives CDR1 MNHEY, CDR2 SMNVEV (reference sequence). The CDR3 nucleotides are TGTGCCAGCAGTTTTTCGGTCGGGAACACTGAAGCTTTCTTT. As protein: CASSFSVGNTEAFF.

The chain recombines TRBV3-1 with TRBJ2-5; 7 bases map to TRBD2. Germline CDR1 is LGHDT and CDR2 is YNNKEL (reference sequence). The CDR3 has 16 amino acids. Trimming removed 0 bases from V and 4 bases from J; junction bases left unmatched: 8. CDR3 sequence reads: CASSQDLRTSRETQYF. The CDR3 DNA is TGTGCCAGCAGCCAAGATCTTAGGACTAGTCGAGAGACCCAGTACTTC.

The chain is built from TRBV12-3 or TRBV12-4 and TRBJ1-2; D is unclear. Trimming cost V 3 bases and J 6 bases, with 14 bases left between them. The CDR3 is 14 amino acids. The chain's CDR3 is CASSFLPERHGYTF. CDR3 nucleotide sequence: TGTGCCAGCAGTTTTCTTCCAGAAAGGCATGGCTACACCTTC.

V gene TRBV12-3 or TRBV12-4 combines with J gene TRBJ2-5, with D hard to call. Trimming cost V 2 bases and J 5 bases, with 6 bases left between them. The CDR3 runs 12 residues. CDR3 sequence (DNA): TGTGCCAGCAGTTTAATCGTTGAGACCCAGTACTTC. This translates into CASSLIVETQYF.

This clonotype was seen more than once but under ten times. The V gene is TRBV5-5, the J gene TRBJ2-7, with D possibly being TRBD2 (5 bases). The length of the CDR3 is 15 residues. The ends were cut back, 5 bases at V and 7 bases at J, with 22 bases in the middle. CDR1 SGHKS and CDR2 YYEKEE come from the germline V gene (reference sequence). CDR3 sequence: CASRALPRESGEQYF. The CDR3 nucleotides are TGTGCCAGCAGAGCTCTCCCAAGGGAGTCCGGGGAGCAGTACTTC.

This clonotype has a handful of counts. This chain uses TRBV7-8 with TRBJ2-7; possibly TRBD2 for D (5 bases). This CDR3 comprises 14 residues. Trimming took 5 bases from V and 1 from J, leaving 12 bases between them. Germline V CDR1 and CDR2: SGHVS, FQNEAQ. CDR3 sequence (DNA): TGTGCCAGCAGCCCCCTAGCTGTGTCCTACGAGCAGTACTTC. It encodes CASSPLAVSYEQYF.

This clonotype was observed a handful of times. CDR3 in amino acids: CSATRQGWAYEQYF. In DNA form, the CDR3 reads TGCAGTGCTACAAGACAGGGTTGGGCTTACGAGCAGTACTTC. This chain uses TRBV20-1 with TRBJ2-7; 7 nucleotides align to TRBD1. Losses at the gene ends were 4 bases for V and 4 bases for J; bases not matched to a gene: 10. CDR3 size: 14 residues. Germline CDR1 reads DFQATT; CDR2 reads SNEGSKA (reference sequence).

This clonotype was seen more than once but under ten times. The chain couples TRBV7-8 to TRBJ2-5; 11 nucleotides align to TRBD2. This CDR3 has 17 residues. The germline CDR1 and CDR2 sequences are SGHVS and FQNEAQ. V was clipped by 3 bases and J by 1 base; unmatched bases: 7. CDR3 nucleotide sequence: TGTGCCAGCAGCTTGTTAGCGGGAGGGCCTATCCAAGAGACCCAGTACTTC. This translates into CASSLLAGGPIQETQYF.

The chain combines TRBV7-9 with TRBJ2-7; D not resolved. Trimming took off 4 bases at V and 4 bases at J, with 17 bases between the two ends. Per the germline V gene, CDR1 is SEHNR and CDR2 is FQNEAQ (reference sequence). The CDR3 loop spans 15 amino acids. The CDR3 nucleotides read TGTGCCAGCAGCTCGGCACCCAAAGGCAATTACGAGCAGTACTTC. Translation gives CASSSAPKGNYEQYF.

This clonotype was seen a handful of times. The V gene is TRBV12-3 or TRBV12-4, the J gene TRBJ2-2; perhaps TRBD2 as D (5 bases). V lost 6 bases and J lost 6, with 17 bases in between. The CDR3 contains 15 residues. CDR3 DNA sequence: TGTGCCAGCAGCACGTTGGGAGCCGAGGCCGGGGAGCTGTTTTTT. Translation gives CASSTLGAEAGELFF.

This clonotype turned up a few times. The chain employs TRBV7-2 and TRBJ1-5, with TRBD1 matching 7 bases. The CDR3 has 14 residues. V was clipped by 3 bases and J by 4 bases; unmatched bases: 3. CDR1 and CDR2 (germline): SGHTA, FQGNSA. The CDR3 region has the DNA TGTGCCAGCAGCTTTCAGGGGGTAAATCAGCCCCAGCATTTT. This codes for CASSFQGVNQPQHF.

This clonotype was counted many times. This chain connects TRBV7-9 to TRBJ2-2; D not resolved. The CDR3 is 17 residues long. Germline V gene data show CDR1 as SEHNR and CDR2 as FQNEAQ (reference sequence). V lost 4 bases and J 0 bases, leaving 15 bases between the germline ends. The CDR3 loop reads CASSSPRSFPNTGELFF. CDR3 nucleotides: TGTGCCAGCAGCTCCCCGCGGAGTTTCCCGAACACCGGGGAGCTGTTTTTT.

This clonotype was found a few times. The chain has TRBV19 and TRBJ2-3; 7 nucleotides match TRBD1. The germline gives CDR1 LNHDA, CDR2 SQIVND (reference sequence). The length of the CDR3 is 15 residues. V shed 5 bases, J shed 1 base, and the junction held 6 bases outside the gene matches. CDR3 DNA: TGTGCCAGTAGTCTCAGGACAGGCCGCACAGATACGCAGTATTTT. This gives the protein CASSLRTGRTDTQYF. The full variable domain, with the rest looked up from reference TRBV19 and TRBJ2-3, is DGGITQSPKYLFRKEGQNVTLSCEQNLNHDAMYWYRQDPGQGLRLIYYSQIVNDFQKGDIAEGYSVSREKKESFPLTVTSAQKNPTAFYLCASSLRTGRTDTQYFGPGTRLTVL.

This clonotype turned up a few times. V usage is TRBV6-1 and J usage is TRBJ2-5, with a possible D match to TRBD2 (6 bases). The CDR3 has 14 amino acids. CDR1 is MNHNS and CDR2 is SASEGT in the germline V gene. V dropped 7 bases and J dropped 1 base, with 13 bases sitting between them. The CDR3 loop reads CASITMGGQETQYF. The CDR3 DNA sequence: TGTGCCAGCATAACAATGGGGGGCCAAGAGACCCAGTACTTC.

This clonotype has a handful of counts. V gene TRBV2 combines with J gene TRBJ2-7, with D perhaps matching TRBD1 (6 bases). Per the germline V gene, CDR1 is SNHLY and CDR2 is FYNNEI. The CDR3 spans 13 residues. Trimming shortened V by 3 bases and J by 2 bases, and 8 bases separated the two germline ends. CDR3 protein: CASSDDRTYEQYF. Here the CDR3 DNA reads TGTGCCAGCAGTGATGACAGGACCTACGAGCAGTACTTC.

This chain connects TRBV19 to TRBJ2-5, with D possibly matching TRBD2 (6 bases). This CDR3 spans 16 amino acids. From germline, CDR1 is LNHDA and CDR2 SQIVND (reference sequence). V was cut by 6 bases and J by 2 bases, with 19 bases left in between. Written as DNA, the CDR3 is TGTGCCAGTAGGGCCGCGGGACGGATGAAGCAAGAGACCCAGTACTTC. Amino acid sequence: CASRAAGRMKQETQYF.

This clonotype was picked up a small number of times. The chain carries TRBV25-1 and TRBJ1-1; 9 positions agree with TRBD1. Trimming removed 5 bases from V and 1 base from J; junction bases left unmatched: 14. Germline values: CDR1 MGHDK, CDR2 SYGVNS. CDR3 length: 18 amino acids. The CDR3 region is CASSPPGQGVVGNTEAFF. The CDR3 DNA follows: TGTGCCAGCAGTCCCCCGGGACAGGGTGTGGTTGGGAACACTGAAGCTTTCTTT.

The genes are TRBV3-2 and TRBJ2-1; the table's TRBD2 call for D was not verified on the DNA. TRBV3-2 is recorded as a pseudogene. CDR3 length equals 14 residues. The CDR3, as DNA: TGTGCCAGCAGCCCAACTAGCGGGAGGAGTGAGCAGTTCTTC. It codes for CASSPTSGRSEQFF.

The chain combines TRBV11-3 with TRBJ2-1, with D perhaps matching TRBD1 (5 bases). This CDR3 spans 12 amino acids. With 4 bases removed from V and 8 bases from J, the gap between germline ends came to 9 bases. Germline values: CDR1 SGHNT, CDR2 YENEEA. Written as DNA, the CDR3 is TGTGCCAGCAGCTGGGGCCTGGATGAGCAGTTCTTC. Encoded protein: CASSWGLDEQFF.

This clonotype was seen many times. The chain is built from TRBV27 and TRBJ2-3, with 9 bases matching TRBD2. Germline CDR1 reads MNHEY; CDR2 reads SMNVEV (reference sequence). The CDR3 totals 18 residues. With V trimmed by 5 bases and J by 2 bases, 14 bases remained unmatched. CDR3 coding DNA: TGTGCCAGCAGTCCCTCCAGGTCCCCGGGACTAGCCACAGATACGCAGTATTTT. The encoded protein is CASSPSRSPGLATDTQYF.

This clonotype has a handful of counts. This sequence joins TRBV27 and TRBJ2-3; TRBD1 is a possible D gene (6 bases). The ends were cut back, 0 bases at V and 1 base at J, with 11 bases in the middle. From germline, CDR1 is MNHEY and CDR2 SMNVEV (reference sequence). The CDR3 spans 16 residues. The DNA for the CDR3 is TGTGCCAGCAGTTTATCGATACAGGGCCGCACAGATACGCAGTATTTT. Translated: CASSLSIQGRTDTQYF.